The 25 T cell receptor beta chains in this list originate from one sample, sequenced in a study of blood T cells in healthy people across ages. Primers used in a second PCR of roughly 6 to 11 cycles were a sample-barcoded 5' primer and a J-beta primer mix. From the 5' RACE reads, TCRdb called clonotypes with MiXCR, one entry per CDR3 protein. The sample holds fewer than 950,000 distinct CDR3 sequences, around 34% seen once. Sequenced sample: blood. Receptor source: a man aged 18-30 years in good health.

A word on this clonotype: At one of its ends the junction is not consistent with the germline gene, which may arise from a read error. This rearrangement joins TRBV6-2 or TRBV6-3 to TRBJ2-1; 10 positions match TRBD2. The germline V gene encodes CDR1 MNHEY and CDR2 SVGEGT. The CDR3 covers 19 residues. CDR3 loop: CASSYSKHGSGGLDKEQFF. CDR3 nucleotides: TGTGCCAGCAGTTACTCGAAGCACGGTAGCGGGGGGTTGGACAAGGAGCAGTTCTTC.

V and J are TRBV2 and TRBJ1-5; unclear D gene. V dropped 7 bases and J dropped 2 bases, with 18 bases sitting between them. The CDR3 length is 16 residues. The germline V gene encodes CDR1 SNHLY and CDR2 FYNNEI. The CDR3 sequence is CASKGLQAAGNQPQHF. CDR3 DNA: TGTGCCAGCAAGGGTCTGCAGGCGGCGGGCAATCAGCCCCAGCATTTT.

This clonotype occurred a few times. The genes are TRBV5-1 and TRBJ1-1; TRBD1 aligns across 8 bases. This CDR3 spans 16 amino acids. Germline assignment: CDR1 SGHRS and CDR2 YFSETQ. J was trimmed by 0 bases and V by 0 bases; bases with no gene match: 4. The CDR3 loop is CASSLAQGAMNTEAFF. The CDR3 DNA is TGCGCCAGCAGCTTGGCCCAGGGGGCTATGAACACTGAAGCTTTCTTT. The variable domain in full, completed from reference TRBV5-1 and TRBJ1-1, reads KAGVTQTPRYLIKTRGQQVTLSCSPISGHRSVSWYQQTPGQGLQFLFEYFSETQRNKGNFPGRFSGRQFSNSRSEMNVSTLELGDSALYLCASSLAQGAMNTEAFFGQGTRLTVV.

V gene TRBV4-1 combines with J gene TRBJ2-5; TRBD1 aligns across 8 bases. The V and J ends lost 0 bases and 2 bases, in that order; junction bases with no gene match: 5. From germline, CDR1 is MGHRA and CDR2 YSYEKL. The CDR3 is made up of 16 amino acids. The CDR3 loop reads CASSQDTGQDQETQYF. CDR3 DNA sequence: TGCGCCAGCAGCCAAGATACGGGACAGGATCAAGAGACCCAGTACTTC.

This chain joins TRBV12-3 or TRBV12-4 and TRBJ1-1, with D possibly TRBD1 on 5 matching bases. V lost 2 bases and J 6 bases, leaving 16 bases between the germline ends. This CDR3 comprises 15 residues. The CDR3 DNA is TGTGCCAGCAGTTTAATAGCAGGGCGGATCCCTGAAGCTTTCTTT. This codes for CASSLIAGRIPEAFF.

J is TRBJ1-2 and V is TRBV20-1; 7 bases align to TRBD1. The CDR3 totals 13 residues. Germline lookup yields CDR1 DFQATT and CDR2 SNEGSKA (reference sequence). V shed 4 bases, J shed 3 bases, and the junction held 5 bases outside the gene matches. CDR3 nucleotide sequence: TGCAGTGCTAAGACAGGGACCGACTATGGCTACACCTTC. Its protein product is CSAKTGTDYGYTF.

This clonotype was seen more than once but under ten times. The chain has TRBV4-1 and TRBJ1-6; 7 nucleotides align to TRBD1. V shed 1 base, J shed 7 bases, and the junction held 4 bases outside the gene matches. CDR3 length: 15 residues. CDR1 is MGHRA, CDR2 YSYEKL, per germline. CDR3 coding DNA: TGCGCCAGCAGCCAAGGGGGACAGCTCAATTCACCCCTCCACTTT. Protein product: CASSQGGQLNSPLHF.

This clonotype showed up just a few times. V gene TRBV4-2 combines with J gene TRBJ2-2; weak D call: TRBD1 (6 bases). This CDR3 is 15 amino acids long. The ends were cut back, 1 base at V and 7 bases at J, with 13 bases in the middle. Per the germline V gene, CDR1 is LGHNA and CDR2 is YNFKEQ. The CDR3 bases are TGTGCCAGCAGCCAAGTTGCTTGGGGGCACGGGGAGCTGTTTTTT. This encodes CASSQVAWGHGELFF.

This chain connects TRBV20-1 to TRBJ2-1; weak D call: TRBD1 (6 bases). CDR3 length equals 14 residues. Germline V gene sequence: CDR1 DFQATT, CDR2 SNEGSKA (reference sequence). Trimming left V 0 bases short and J 7 bases short, with 13 bases between. CDR3 protein: CSAREGGGQNEQFF. The CDR3 region has the DNA TGCAGTGCTAGAGAAGGAGGAGGACAGAATGAGCAGTTCTTC.

J is TRBJ2-7 and V is TRBV7-2; 8 nucleotides line up with TRBD1. The germline V gene encodes CDR1 SGHTA and CDR2 FQGNSA. This CDR3 has 15 residues. The ends lost 5 bases at V and 1 base at J; junction bases unmatched: 7. CDR3: CASSKRTGHSYEQYF. For the CDR3, the DNA is TGTGCCAGCAGCAAAAGGACAGGGCATTCCTACGAGCAGTACTTC.

This clonotype came up a few times. The V call is TRBV4-3, the J call TRBJ2-1, with a possible D match to TRBD1 (5 bases). The CDR3 is 13 amino acids. CDR1 and CDR2 from the germline V gene are LGHNA and YSLEER. Trimming removed 3 bases from V and 9 bases from J, with 12 bases in between. CDR3 sequence (DNA): TGCGCCAGCAGCCAGCTCAGGGATTCTGAGCAGTTCTTC. It yields the protein CASSQLRDSEQFF.

The chain carries TRBV5-1 and TRBJ2-7; weak D call: TRBD2 (6 bases). Judging by the DNA end, TRBJ2-5 fits better; the J call may be wrong. The CDR3 is 13 amino acids. Germline values: CDR1 SGHRS, CDR2 YFSETQ. The CDR3 is CASSSGTFGTQYF. Written as DNA, the CDR3 is TGCGCCAGCAGCTCAGGGACTTTTGGGACCCAGTACTTC.

The V and J genes are TRBV11-2 and TRBJ2-3, with TRBD2 identical over 7 bases. CDR3 length: 15 residues. Losses at the gene ends were 5 bases for V and 4 bases for J; bases not matched to a gene: 9. Germline V gene sequence: CDR1 SGHAT, CDR2 FQNNGV. In nucleotides, the CDR3 is TGTGCCAGCAGCCCCTCAGCGGGGCTCCCAGATACGCAGTATTTT. Its translation is CASSPSAGLPDTQYF.

V is TRBV20-1 and J is TRBJ2-1; 13 bases agree with TRBD2. Germline V gives CDR1 DFQATT, CDR2 SNEGSKA (reference sequence). The CDR3 loop spans 18 amino acids. J gave up 2 bases and V 0 bases, and 7 bases lay outside the gene matches. CDR3 region: CSARDLLAGGQTYNEQFF. CDR3 nucleotide sequence: TGCAGTGCTAGAGATTTACTAGCGGGGGGGCAGACCTACAATGAGCAGTTCTTC.

Details on this clonotype: It may be a read error: a sequence one base away is much more abundant. The V call is TRBV4-3, the J call TRBJ1-2; 12 bases fit TRBD1. Germline CDR1 LGHNA, CDR2 YSLEER. The CDR3 has 18 amino acids. For the CDR3, the DNA is TGCGCCAGCGGCCAAGACCCGGGACAGGGGGCGACTAACTATGGCTACACCTTC. This translates into CASGQDPGQGATNYGYTF.

V gene TRBV5-1 combines with J gene TRBJ2-2; no reliable D call. This CDR3 has 16 amino acids. V shed 0 bases and J shed 0 bases, with 9 bases lying between them. Germline CDR1 is SGHRS and CDR2 is YFSETQ. The CDR3 sequence: CASSLESISNTGELFF. DNA of the CDR3: TGCGCCAGCAGCTTGGAGAGCATTTCGAACACCGGGGAGCTGTTTTTT.

This clonotype has only a few counts. CDR3 loop: CASSAPLGGNEQFF. CDR3 in DNA: TGTGCCAGCAGTGCCCCACTCGGGGGGAATGAGCAGTTCTTC. V is TRBV25-1 and J is TRBJ2-1, with 7 bases matching TRBD2. In germline, CDR1 is MGHDK, CDR2 SYGVNS. J was trimmed by 7 bases and V by 4 bases; bases with no gene match: 7. The length of the CDR3 is 14 residues.

Comment on this clonotype: One junction end disagrees with the germline gene, perhaps due to a read error. The rearrangement uses TRBV4-2 and TRBJ1-1; 7 bases match TRBD1. The CDR3 is 15 residues long. Germline lookup yields CDR1 LGHNA and CDR2 YNFKEQ. CDR3 sequence reads: CASSPGQAENPEAFF. Here the CDR3 DNA reads TGTGCCAGCAGCCCCGGACAGGCTGAGAACCCTGAAGCTTTCTTT.

Comment on this clonotype: One junction end disagrees with the germline gene, perhaps due to a read error. The chain employs TRBV11-2 and TRBJ2-7; tentatively, D is TRBD2 (6 bases). The CDR3 has 16 residues. From germline, CDR1 is SGHAT and CDR2 FQNNGV. The CDR3 nucleotides read TGTGCCAGCAGCAGCCTGCGGCCGGGACTTGACAATGAGCGGTACTTC. Its protein product is CASSSLRPGLDNERYF. Full variable domain (remainder filled in from reference TRBV11-2 and TRBJ2-7): EAGVAQSPRYKIIEKRQSVAFWCNPISGHATLYWYQQILGQGPKLLIQFQNNGVVDDSQLPKDRFSAERLKGVDSTLKIQPAKLEDSAVYLCASSSLRPGLDNERYFGPGTRLTVT.

V usage is TRBV12-3 or TRBV12-4 and J usage is TRBJ2-5; D is uncertain. The length of the CDR3 is 11 residues. Between the trimmed V and J ends, which lost 5 bases and 9 bases, there was a span of 10 bases. CDR3 sequence reads: CASSVTSPQYF. CDR3 coding DNA: TGTGCCAGCAGTGTGACATCGCCCCAGTACTTC.

The chain recombines TRBV5-6 with TRBJ2-1; D uncertain. Trimming removed 5 bases at V and 6 bases at J, with 15 bases between. The CDR3 consists of 14 residues. The germline V gene has CDR1 SGHDT and CDR2 YYEEEE. CDR3: CASRLGESPNEQFF. Here the CDR3 DNA reads TGTGCCAGCAGGTTAGGCGAGTCCCCCAATGAGCAGTTCTTC.

The chain links TRBV6-2 or TRBV6-3 to TRBJ1-1, with a possible D match to TRBD1 (6 bases). The CDR3 is made up of 18 amino acids. V was pared by 6 bases and J by 0 bases, with 23 bases between. Per the germline V gene, CDR1 is MNHEY and CDR2 is SVGEGT. The DNA of the CDR3 is TGTGCCAGCAGCCGACCTCACATCGGACAGTACATGAACACTGAAGCTTTCTTT. Amino acid sequence: CASSRPHIGQYMNTEAFF.

This clonotype has a count of ten or more. This rearrangement joins TRBV5-1 to TRBJ2-7; D is perhaps TRBD1 or TRBD2 (5 bases each). This CDR3 comprises 15 residues. From germline, CDR1 is SGHRS and CDR2 YFSETQ. Trimming removed 4 bases at V and 2 bases at J, with 16 bases between. In DNA form, the CDR3 reads TGCGCCAGCAGCCCTACCCAGGGACCGACCTACGAGCAGTACTTC. Protein product: CASSPTQGPTYEQYF.

The chain is built from TRBV4-3 and TRBJ1-1, with D perhaps matching TRBD1 (6 bases). The germline gives CDR1 LGHNA, CDR2 YSLEER. This CDR3 has 15 amino acids. Trimming shortened V by 4 bases and J by 2 bases, and 14 bases separated the two germline ends. The CDR3 reads CASSPGTPVNTEAFF. The CDR3 DNA reads as TGCGCCAGCAGCCCAGGGACACCGGTTAACACTGAAGCTTTCTTT.

There are a few counts of this clonotype. The genes are TRBV20-1 and TRBJ1-1; D possibly corresponds to TRBD1 (5 bases). Trimming shortened V by 5 bases and J by 11 bases, and 18 bases separated the two germline ends. CDR1 DFQATT and CDR2 SNEGSKA come from the germline V gene (reference sequence). The CDR3 has 12 residues. The CDR3 spells CSASPQTGPAFF. The CDR3 DNA follows: TGCAGTGCTTCCCCCCAAACAGGACCGGCTTTCTTT.